This T cell receptor (beta chain) was obtained from a study of cytomegalovirus exposure and HLA in healthy donors. General study points: A subsequent analysis found that TCR clusters from the first cohort also tended to co-occur in the 90 to 150 validation repertoires, with 90% to 95% of cluster scores above 0. Specific recognition of CMV antigens was confirmed in vitro for three chains (all CMV-associated). Cytomegalovirus association was assigned to 170 or so TCR beta chains. High specificity and sensitivity for cytomegalovirus status were reported for the classifier.

Profiled with immunoSEQ multiplex PCR; TCRdb holds only in-frame clones, not every one. The table lists some 240,000 clones, roughly 80% of them singletons. Notes on this clone: The antigen is not known.

Germline V gives CDR1 MNHEY, CDR2 SVGAGI. The CDR3 spans 13 residues. The V and J ends lost 0 bases and 12 bases respectively, with 14 bases between them. The chain has TRBV6-5 and TRBJ1-1; D unclear. The material sequenced was PBMCs. The sequence was obtained from a woman aged 18-29 years in good health and CMV-seronegative. In DNA, the CDR3 is TGTGCCAGCAGTTACTCACGGCAGAGTGAGTCTTTCTTT. Amino acid sequence: CASSYSRQSESFF.